This T cell receptor (beta chain) was profiled in a study of CD8 T cells in Susac syndrome. Unmatched junction bases numbered 9, after V lost 4 bases and J lost 4 bases. There are 15 residues in the CDR3. CDR1 and CDR2 (germline): SGHDN, FVKESK. An input of about 0.45 to 1 ug of RNA was subjected to reverse transcription using random hexamers. The authors amplified TCR beta CDR3 across 54 Vbeta and 13 Jbeta using immunoSEQ multiplex PCR. TCRdb called the immunoSEQ multiplex PCR reads again in MiXCR, with one record for every CDR3 protein. The sample shows about 140,000 distinct CDR3 sequences, approximately 95% of them seen only once. Diagnostic criteria defined recently for definite or probable disease were met by the Susac syndrome patients. It was negative isolation that provided the CD8+ and CD4+ T cells, whereas TEMRA cells were enriched by FACS.

J is TRBJ2-5 and V is TRBV14, with 7 bases matching TRBD1. The sequencing input was CD4+ T cells from PBMCs. This TCR derives from a human donor with Susac syndrome. CDR3 nucleotide sequence: TGTGCCAGCAGCCCCCGACAGGGATTTGCAGAGACCCAGTACTTC. This gives the protein CASSPRQGFAETQYF.